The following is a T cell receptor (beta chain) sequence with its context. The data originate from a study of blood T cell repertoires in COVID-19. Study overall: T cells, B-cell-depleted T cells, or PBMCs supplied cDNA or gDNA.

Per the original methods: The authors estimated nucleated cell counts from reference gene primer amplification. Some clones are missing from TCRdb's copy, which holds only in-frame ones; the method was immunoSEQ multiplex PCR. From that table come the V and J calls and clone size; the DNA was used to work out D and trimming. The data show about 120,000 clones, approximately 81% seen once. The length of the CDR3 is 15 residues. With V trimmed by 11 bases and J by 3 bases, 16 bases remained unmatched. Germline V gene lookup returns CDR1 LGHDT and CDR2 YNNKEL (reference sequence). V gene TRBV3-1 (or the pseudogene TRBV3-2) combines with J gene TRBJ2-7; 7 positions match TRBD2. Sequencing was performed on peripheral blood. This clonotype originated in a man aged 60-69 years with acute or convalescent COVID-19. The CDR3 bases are TGTGCCCTAAGTGCGGGGGTTGCACACTTCTACGAGCAGTACTTC. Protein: CALSAGVAHFYEQYF.